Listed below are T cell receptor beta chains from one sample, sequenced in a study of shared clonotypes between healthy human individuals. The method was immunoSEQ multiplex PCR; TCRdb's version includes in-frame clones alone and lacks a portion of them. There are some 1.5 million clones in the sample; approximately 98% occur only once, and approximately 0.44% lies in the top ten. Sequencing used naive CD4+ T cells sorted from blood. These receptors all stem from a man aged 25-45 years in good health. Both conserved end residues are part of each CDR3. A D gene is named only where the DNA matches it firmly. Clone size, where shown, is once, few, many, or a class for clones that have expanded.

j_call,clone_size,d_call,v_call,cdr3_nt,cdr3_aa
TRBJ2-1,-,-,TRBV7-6,TGTGCCAGCAGCTTGGGTTCCTACAATGAGCAGTTCTTC,CASSLGSYNEQFF
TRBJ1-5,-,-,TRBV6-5,TGTGCCAGCAGTCGCACAGGTTCCTATCAGCCCCAGCATTTT,CASSRTGSYQPQHF
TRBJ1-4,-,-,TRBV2,TGTGCCAGCAAGCCCACTGCCGGGGGGGAAAAACTGTTTTTT,CASKPTAGGEKLFF
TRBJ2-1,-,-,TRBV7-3,TGTGCCAGCAGCCCCCAGGGGAATGAGCAGTTCTTC,CASSPQGNEQFF
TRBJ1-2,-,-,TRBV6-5,TGTGCCAGCAGTCGACCTAAGGGGACTATCGGAGGCTACACCTTC,CASSRPKGTIGGYTF
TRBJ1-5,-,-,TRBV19,TGTGCCAGTAGTGGAGGTCAGCCCCAGCATTTT,CASSGGQPQHF
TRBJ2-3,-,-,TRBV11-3,TGTGCCAGCAGCTTAGGGCGACGGGACGTTAGCACAGATACGCAGTATTTT,CASSLGRRDVSTDTQYF
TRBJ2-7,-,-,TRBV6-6,TGTGCCAGCAGCCCCTTGAACTACGAGCAGTACTTC,CASSPLNYEQYF
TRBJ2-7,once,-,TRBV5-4,TGTGCCAGCAGCTTGGGCCCGGGGATCTCCTACGAGCAGTACTTC,CASSLGPGISYEQYF
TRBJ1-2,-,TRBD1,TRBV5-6,TGTGCCAGCAGCTTCCCAGGGGGCACCGGCTACACCTTC,CASSFPGGTGYTF
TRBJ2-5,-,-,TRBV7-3,TGTGCCAGCAGCTTAGTGGGCCAAGAGACCCAGTACTTC,CASSLVGQETQYF
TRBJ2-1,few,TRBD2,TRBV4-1,TGCGCCAGCAGCCATCCTCTCGGGACTAGCGGGAGGGGTGGGTCCTACAATGAGCAGTTCTTC,CASSHPLGTSGRGGSYNEQFF
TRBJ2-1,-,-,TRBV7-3,TGTGCCAGCAGCTTCCTCCCCGGGGGTGAGCAGTTCTTC,CASSFLPGGEQFF
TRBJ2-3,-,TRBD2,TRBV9,TGTGCCAGCAGCGCCCCGGGGCTAGCGGGCACAGATACGCAGTATTTT,CASSAPGLAGTDTQYF
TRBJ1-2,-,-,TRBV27,TGTGCCAGCTCTAGGGGCGGAGCTAACTATGGCTACACCTTC,CASSRGGANYGYTF
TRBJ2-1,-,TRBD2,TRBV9,TGTGCCAGCAGCGTAGCTAGTTGGGCTAGCGGGAGGGCCTCGGACAATGAGCAGTTCTTC,CASSVASWASGRASDNEQFF
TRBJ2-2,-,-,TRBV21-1,TGTGCCAGCAGCAAAGGGACAGGGAACACCGGGGAGCTGTTTTTT,CASSKGTGNTGELFF
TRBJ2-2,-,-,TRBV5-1,TGCGCCAGCAGCTTCACAGGAAACACCGGGGAGCTGTTTTTT,CASSFTGNTGELFF
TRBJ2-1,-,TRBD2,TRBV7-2,TGTGCCAGCAGCTGGAAGGGCGGGGGGACCTACAATGAGCAGTTCTTC,CASSWKGGGTYNEQFF
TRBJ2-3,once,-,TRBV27,TGTGCCAGCCGATTTTCCACGGACTACCTGCTGGGGGGTACGCAGTATTTT,CASRFSTDYLLGGTQYF
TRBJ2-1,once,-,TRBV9,TGTGCCAGCAGCGGTCGACGCGCCTACAATGAGCAGTTCTTC,CASSGRRAYNEQFF
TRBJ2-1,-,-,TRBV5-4,TGTGCCAGCAGCTCGACGACAGGTGGTGAGCAGTTCTTC,CASSSTTGGEQFF
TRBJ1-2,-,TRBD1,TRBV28,TGTGCCACCGCACAGGGGGCAGATGGCTACACCTTC,CATAQGADGYTF
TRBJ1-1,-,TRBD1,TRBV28,TGTGCCAGCAGCCCTATACAGGGGGAGAACACTGAAGCTTTCTTT,CASSPIQGENTEAFF